This T cell receptor beta chain emerged from a study of cytomegalovirus exposure and HLA in healthy donors. The CDR3 loop spans 13 amino acids. Germline CDR1 LNHDA, CDR2 SQIVND (reference sequence). Between the trimmed V and J ends, which lost 11 bases and 4 bases, there was a span of 18 bases. 13 Jbeta primers and 60 Vbeta primers were used for the PCR. The repertoire was sequenced with immunoSEQ multiplex PCR; TCRdb's copy has only in-frame clones and lacks some. The table shows 150,000 to 200,000 clones, with around 84% occurring only once. This clone has only a few counts. Source material: PBMCs. The chain couples TRBV19 to TRBJ2-7; a weak D match, TRBD2 (7 bases). The sequence was collected from a man aged 45-60 years in good health and CMV-seropositive. The CDR3 loop reads CARRGLAVYEQYV. CDR3 nucleotide sequence: TGTGCCCGCCGGGGGCTAGCGGTATACGAGCAGTACGTC.